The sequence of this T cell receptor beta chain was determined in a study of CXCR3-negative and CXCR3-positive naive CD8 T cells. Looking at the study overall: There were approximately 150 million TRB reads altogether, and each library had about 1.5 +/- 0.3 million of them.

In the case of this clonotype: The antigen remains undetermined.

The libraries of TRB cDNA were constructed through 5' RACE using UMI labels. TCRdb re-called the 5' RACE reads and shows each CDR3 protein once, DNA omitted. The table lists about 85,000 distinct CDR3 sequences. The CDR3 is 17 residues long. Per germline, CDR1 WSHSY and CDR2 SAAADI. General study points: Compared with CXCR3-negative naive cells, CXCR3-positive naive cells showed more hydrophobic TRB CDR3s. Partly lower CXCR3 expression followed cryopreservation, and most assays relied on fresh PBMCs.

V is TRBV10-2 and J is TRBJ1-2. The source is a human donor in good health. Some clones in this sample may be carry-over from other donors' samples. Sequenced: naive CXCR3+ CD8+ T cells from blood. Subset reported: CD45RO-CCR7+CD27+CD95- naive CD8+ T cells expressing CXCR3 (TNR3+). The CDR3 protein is CASSPGPSLTEGHGYTF.